This T cell receptor beta chain originates from a study of neoadjuvant anti-PD-1 for oral cavity cancer. Overall study: Patients without progression received a fourth nivolumab dose around day 43, then surgical resection on days 50-56.

TCRdb's table, derived via immunoSEQ multiplex PCR, lists solely in-frame clones and lacks some. Of some 15,000 clones listed, around 36% were seen once; the top ten hold around two fifths. V dropped 6 bases and J dropped 6 bases, with 12 bases sitting between them. CDR1 is MNHNS and CDR2 is SASEGT in the germline V gene. The CDR3 is 12 amino acids. This clone was counted a few times. Its antigen is as yet unknown. Findings and caveats of the study: Higher pretreatment blood Treg/Th17 ratios correlated with higher pretreatment blood and lower post-treatment tumor TCRbeta clonality. TCR analyses covered only three patients per response group.

The time point denotes: after neoadjuvant nivolumab, at surgical resection. Patients were newly diagnosed with stage II-IVA oral cavity squamous cell carcinoma without prior systemic or radiation treatment. The chain joins TRBV6-1 to TRBJ2-7; D gene unclear. The input for sequencing was tumor tissue, taken after nivolumab (anti-PD-1) treatment. The TCR sequence derives from a person between 40 and 80 years old with oral cavity squamous cell carcinoma. In DNA, the CDR3 is TGTGCCAGCAGCTATTTTGTAGGCGAGCAGTACTTC. Its protein product is CASSYFVGEQYF.